The rows below give T cell receptor beta chains drawn from one sample of a study of CXCR3-negative and CXCR3-positive naive CD8 T cells. TCRdb reprocessed the 5' RACE reads and stores each CDR3 protein as one record, lacking DNA. The sample data list 130,000 or so distinct CDR3 sequences. Sequences were obtained from naive CXCR3- CD8+ T cells from blood. These receptors all come from a human donor in good health. Some clones in this sample may be carry-over from other donors' samples. The CDR3 runs from the conserved cysteine through the conserved F or W.

>TRBV28|TRBJ1-1
CASSLLGVGTEAFF
>TRBV29-1|TRBJ2-1
CSVSGSLSFNEQFF
>TRBV5-1|TRBJ2-1
CASSPGFDEQFF
>TRBV29-1|TRBJ1-2
CSVWASRGDVYGYTF
>TRBV5-1|TRBJ2-2
CASSLLLTISNTGELFF
>TRBV19|TRBJ2-3
CASTRGLFGTDTQYF
>TRBV20-1|TRBJ2-7
CSARDHTRSYEQYF
>TRBV12-3/TRBV12-4|TRBJ2-7
CASGTGVAGGTYEQYF
>TRBV25-1|TRBJ1-2
CASSAVTSGDGYTF
>TRBV28|TRBJ2-3
CASSLPTSGEGPDTQYF
>TRBV29-1|TRBJ2-7
CSSGRGSYEQYF
>TRBV13|TRBJ2-1
CASSPNGLAGNEQFF
>TRBV29-1|TRBJ2-7
CSVETSGVDEQYF
>TRBV28|TRBJ2-3
CASSFVAGTDTQYF
>TRBV20-1|TRBJ2-7
CSARVKHRPGLATYEQYF
>TRBV27|TRBJ2-1
CASSFRGQGLDEQFF
>TRBV15|TRBJ2-5
CATSRLGETQETQYF
>TRBV5-4|TRBJ2-3
CASSPFAGSRDTQYF
>TRBV28|TRBJ2-2
CASSLIRGSTSTGELFF
>TRBV18|TRBJ2-3
CASSPPFRDTQYF
>TRBV11-2|TRBJ2-1
CASRWTTYNEQFF
>TRBV19|TRBJ2-1
CASSGTSGYNEQFF
>TRBV29-1|TRBJ2-7
CSVEDLVRGSLGEQYF
>TRBV29-1|TRBJ2-1
CSVEGPSGLPNEQFF
>TRBV20-1|TRBJ2-7
CSANGRDSAGPRPRYEQYF
>TRBV11-3|TRBJ2-7
CASEPLSTTGAYEQYF
>TRBV6-5|TRBJ2-7
CASTPGGGGTYEQYF
>TRBV19|TRBJ1-1
CASRPKQQGRHTEAFF